The clone carrying this TCR beta chain was observed a handful of times. Time point indicated: newly diagnosed GD, antithyroid drugs for less than 3 months. There was RNA extracted from PBMCs, and the TCR library was made from it. The CDR3 is 17 amino acids. J gave up 3 bases and V 4 bases, and 12 bases lay outside the gene matches. The germline CDR1 and CDR2 sequences are SGHDT and YYEEEE. This sample stems from a study of regulatory T cells in long-lasting Graves disease. In building TCR beta libraries, iRepertoire HTBI primers were used together with Arm-PCR of CDR3 regions. As processed by the authors: Analysis of the samples identified roughly 62 TRBV and 14 TRBJ segments. TCRdb independently ran MiXCR on the multiplex PCR reads; one entry per CDR3 protein. The authors' filters were not applied to this entry. The sample carries 250,000 to 400,000 distinct CDR3 sequences, under 20% recorded once.

The sequences come from peripheral blood mononuclear cells (PBMCs), collected at new diagnosis, from a patient treated with antithyroid drugs. This rearrangement joins TRBV5-6 to TRBJ1-1, with 10 bases identical to TRBD1. The TCR sequence derives from a female donor with Graves disease. The CDR3 region is CASSTTGQGSRDTEAFF. In nucleotides, the CDR3 is TGTGCCAGCAGCACTACGGGACAGGGGTCCCGGGACACTGAAGCTTTCTTT.